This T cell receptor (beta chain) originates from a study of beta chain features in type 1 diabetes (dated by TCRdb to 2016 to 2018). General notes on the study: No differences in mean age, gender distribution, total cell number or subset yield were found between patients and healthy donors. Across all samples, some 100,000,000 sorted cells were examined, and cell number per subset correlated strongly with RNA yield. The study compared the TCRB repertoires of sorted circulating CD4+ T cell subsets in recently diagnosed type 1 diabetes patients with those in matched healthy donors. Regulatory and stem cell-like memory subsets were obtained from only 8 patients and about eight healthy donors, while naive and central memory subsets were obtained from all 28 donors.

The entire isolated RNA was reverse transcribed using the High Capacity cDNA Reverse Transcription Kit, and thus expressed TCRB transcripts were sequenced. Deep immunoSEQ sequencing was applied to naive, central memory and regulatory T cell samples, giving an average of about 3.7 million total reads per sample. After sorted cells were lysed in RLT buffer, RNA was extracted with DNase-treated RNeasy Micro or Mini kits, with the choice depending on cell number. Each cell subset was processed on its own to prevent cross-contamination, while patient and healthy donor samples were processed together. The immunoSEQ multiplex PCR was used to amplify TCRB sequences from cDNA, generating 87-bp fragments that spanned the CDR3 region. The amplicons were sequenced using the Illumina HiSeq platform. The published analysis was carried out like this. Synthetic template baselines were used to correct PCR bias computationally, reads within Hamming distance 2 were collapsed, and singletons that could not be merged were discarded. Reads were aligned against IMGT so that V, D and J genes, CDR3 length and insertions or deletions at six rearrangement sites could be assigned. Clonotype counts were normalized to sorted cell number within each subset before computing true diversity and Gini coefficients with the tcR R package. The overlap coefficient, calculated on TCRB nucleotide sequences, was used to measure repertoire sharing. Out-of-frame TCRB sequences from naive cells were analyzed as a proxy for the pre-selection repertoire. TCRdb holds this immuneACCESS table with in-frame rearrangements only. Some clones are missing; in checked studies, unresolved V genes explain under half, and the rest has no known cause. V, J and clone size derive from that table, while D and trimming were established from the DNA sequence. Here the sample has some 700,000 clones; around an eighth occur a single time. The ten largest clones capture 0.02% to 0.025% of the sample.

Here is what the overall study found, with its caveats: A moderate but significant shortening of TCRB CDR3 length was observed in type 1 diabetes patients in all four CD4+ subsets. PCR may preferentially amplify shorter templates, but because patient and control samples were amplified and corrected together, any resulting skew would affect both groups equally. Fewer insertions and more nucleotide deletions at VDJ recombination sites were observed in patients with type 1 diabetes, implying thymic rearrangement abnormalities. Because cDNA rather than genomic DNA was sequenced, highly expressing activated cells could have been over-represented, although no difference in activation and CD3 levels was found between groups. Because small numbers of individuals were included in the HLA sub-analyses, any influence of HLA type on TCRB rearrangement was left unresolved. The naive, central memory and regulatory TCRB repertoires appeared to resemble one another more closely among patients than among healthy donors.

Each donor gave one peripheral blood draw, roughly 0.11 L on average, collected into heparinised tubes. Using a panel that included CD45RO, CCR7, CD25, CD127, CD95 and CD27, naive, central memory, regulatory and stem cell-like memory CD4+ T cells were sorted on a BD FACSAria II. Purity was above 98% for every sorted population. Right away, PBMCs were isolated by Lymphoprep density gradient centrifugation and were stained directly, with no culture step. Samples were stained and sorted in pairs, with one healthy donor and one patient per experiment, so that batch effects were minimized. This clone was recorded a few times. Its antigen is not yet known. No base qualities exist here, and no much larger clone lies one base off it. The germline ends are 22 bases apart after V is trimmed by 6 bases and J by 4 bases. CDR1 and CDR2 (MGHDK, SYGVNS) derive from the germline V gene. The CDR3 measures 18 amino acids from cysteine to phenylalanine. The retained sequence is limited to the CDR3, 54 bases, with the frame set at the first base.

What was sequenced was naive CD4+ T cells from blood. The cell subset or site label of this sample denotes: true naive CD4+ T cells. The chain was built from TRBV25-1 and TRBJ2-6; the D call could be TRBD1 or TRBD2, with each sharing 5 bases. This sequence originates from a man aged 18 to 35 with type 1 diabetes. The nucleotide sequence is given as TGTGCCAGCAGACCCCGGGACCCCTGGCTGTCGGGGGCCAACGTCCTGACTTTC. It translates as CASRPRDPWLSGANVLTF. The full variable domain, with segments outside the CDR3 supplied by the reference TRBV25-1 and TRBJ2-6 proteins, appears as EADIYQTPRYLVIGTGKKITLECSQTMGHDKMYWYQQDPGMELHLIHYSYGVNSTEKGDLSSESTVSRIRTEHFPLTLESARPSHTSQYLCASRPRDPWLSGANVLTFGAGSRLTVL.